Sequencing of this TCR beta chain was carried out in a study of blood T cell repertoires in COVID-19. About the research overall: PBMCs, B-cell-depleted T cells, or T cells were the source of the cDNA or gDNA that made up the material.

Original methodology: Reference gene primer amplification in the assay estimated nucleated cell counts. TCRdb's copy holds only in-frame clones and misses some; the assay was immunoSEQ multiplex PCR. Clonal size and the V and J genes are those of that table, whereas D and trimming came from the DNA. The table includes 210,000 or so clones, 85% to 90% detected once. This CDR3 is built from 16 residues. Germline V CDR1 and CDR2: SGHVS, FNYEAQ. Unmatched junction bases numbered 17, after V lost 5 bases and J lost 15 bases. The sample comprised peripheral blood. The TCR originated in a woman aged 55-70 years with acute or convalescent COVID-19. V gene TRBV7-6 combines with J gene TRBJ2-1; 12 nucleotides agree with TRBD2. The CDR3 here is CASSPETSGGLTRLFF. The CDR3 region has the DNA TGTGCCAGCAGCCCGGAGACTAGCGGGGGTTTGACTCGACTGTTCTTC.